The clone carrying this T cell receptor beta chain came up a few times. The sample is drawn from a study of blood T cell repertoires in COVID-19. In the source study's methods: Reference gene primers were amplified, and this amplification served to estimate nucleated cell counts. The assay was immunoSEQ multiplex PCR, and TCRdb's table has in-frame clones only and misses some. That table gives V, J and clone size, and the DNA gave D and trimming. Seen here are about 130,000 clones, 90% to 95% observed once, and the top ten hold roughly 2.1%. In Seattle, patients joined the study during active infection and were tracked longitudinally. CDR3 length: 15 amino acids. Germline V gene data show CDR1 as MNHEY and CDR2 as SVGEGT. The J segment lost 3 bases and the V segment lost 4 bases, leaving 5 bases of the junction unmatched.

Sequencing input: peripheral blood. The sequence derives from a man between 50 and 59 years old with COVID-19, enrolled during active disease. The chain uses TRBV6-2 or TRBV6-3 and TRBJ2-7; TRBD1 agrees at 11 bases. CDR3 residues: CASSSDGTGGYEQYF. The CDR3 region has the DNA TGTGCCAGCAGTTCCGACGGGACAGGGGGCTACGAGCAGTACTTC.